A single sample is the source of the 31 T cell receptor beta chains below, sequenced in a study of blood T cell repertoires in COVID-19. This table comes from immunoSEQ multiplex PCR, and its TCRdb copy is limited to in-frame clones, with some not included. The sample has about 36,000 clones; about nine tenths are singletons. The sequenced sample consisted of peripheral blood. Source of these receptors: a human donor in a cohort sampled during active COVID-19.

In this sample, this clone turned up once. The rearrangement joins TRBV2 to TRBJ2-5; 7 bases fit TRBD1. The CDR3 has 14 amino acids. The germline V gene encodes CDR1 SNHLY and CDR2 FYNNEI. V lost 7 bases to trimming and J lost 8 bases; unmatched junction nucleotides: 13. The CDR3 nucleotides are TGTGCCAGCAACCCGACAGGGTCGGGGATTACCCAGTACTTC. Translated: CASNPTGSGITQYF.

The CDR3 DNA follows: TGTGCCAGCTCACCGGGGGGGAACACTGAAGCTTTCTTT. Protein product: CASSPGGNTEAFF. The V gene is TRBV18, the J gene TRBJ1-1; a possible D gene is TRBD1 (5 bases). The CDR3 is 13 residues long. Trimming stripped 3 bases from V and 1 base from J, with 6 bases between. Germline V lookup: CDR1 KGHSH, CDR2 LQKENI.

This clone was seen a handful of times. The chain links TRBV5-5 to TRBJ1-4; 8 bases match TRBD1. V lost 3 bases, J lost 7 bases, and 11 bases stayed unmatched. CDR1 is SGHKS and CDR2 is YYEKEE in the germline V gene (reference sequence). This CDR3 contains 16 residues. The CDR3, as DNA: TGTGCCAGCAGCTCGCCAACAGGGGGTATCAGTGAAAAACTGTTTTTT. Translated, it gives CASSSPTGGISEKLFF.

The CDR3 coding sequence is TGTGCCAGCAGTTTACTCGACAGGGTCGACCCTAGCAATCAGCCCCAGCATTTT. Protein sequence: CASSLLDRVDPSNQPQHF. The chain combines TRBV27 with TRBJ1-5, with 7 bases identical to TRBD1. Germline-derived CDR1 and CDR2 are MNHEY and SMNVEV (reference sequence). The CDR3 extends over 18 amino acids. J gave up 0 bases and V 2 bases, and 10 bases lay outside the gene matches.

This chain connects TRBV15 to TRBJ1-2; unclear D gene. Germline-derived CDR1 and CDR2 are LNHNV and YYDKDF (reference sequence). V lost 0 bases and J lost 6, with 11 bases in between. The length of the CDR3 is 14 residues. CDR3 nucleotides: TGTGCCACCAGCAGAGAAGGCGGCGTCGATGGCTACACCTTC. Its protein is CATSREGGVDGYTF.

The gene calls are TRBV28 and TRBJ2-6, with D uncertain. Germline V CDR1 and CDR2: MDHEN, SYDVKM. The V end lost 5 bases, the J end lost 4 bases, and 21 bases lay between the germline ends. CDR3 length: 18 residues. The CDR3 loop is CASSNRRVNLLGANVLTF. Written as DNA, the CDR3 is TGTGCCAGCAGTAACCGCCGGGTAAACCTCCTCGGGGCCAACGTCCTGACTTTC.

The chain has TRBV2 and TRBJ2-3, with unresolved D. Trimming removed 6 bases at V and 2 bases at J, with 9 bases between. Per the germline V gene, CDR1 is SNHLY and CDR2 is FYNNEI. The CDR3 extends over 13 amino acids. This chain's CDR3 is CASRFRYTDTQYF. The CDR3 coding sequence is TGTGCCAGCAGGTTTCGGTACACAGATACGCAGTATTTT.

The chain uses TRBV3-1 (or the pseudogene TRBV3-2) and TRBJ2-2, with TRBD2 matching over 7 bases. There are 13 residues in the CDR3. Germline CDR1 is LGHDT and CDR2 is YNNKEL (reference sequence). V shed 4 bases, J shed 7 bases, and the junction held 3 bases outside the gene matches. CDR3 bases: TGTGCCAGCAGCCGGCGGACTAGCGGGGAGCTGTTTTTT. This translates into CASSRRTSGELFF.

V is TRBV4-1 and J is TRBJ2-5; D is possibly TRBD2 (5 bases). CDR1 MGHRA and CDR2 YSYEKL come from the germline V gene. This CDR3 region has 16 residues. V was clipped by 2 bases and J by 2 bases, with 15 bases between them. The CDR3 region is CASSQRSIGGQETQYF. The CDR3 coding sequence is TGCGCCAGCAGCCAAAGGAGTATCGGCGGGCAAGAGACCCAGTACTTC.

The chain is built from TRBV7-8 and TRBJ1-6, with unresolved D. This CDR3 is 16 amino acids long. V gave up 1 base and J gave up 4 bases, with 11 bases separating them. Looked up from germline, CDR1 is SGHVS and CDR2 is FQNEAQ. The CDR3 sequence: CASSLVWQSYNSPLHF. For the CDR3, the DNA is TGTGCCAGCAGCTTAGTCTGGCAGTCTTATAATTCACCCCTCCACTTT.

V usage is TRBV24-1 and J usage is TRBJ1-5, with D perhaps matching TRBD1 (5 bases). The germline V and J ends were trimmed by 5 bases and 5 bases, with 15 bases remaining between them. CDR3 length: 15 residues. The germline V gene has CDR1 KGHDR and CDR2 SFDVKD. CDR3 nucleotide sequence: TGTGCCACCAGTGCCCCGGGGGGGACGGATCAGCCCCAGCATTTT. Its translation: CATSAPGGTDQPQHF.

For the CDR3, the DNA is TGCGCCAGCAGTACCCAGCGGGATAGGGGGGGGGCTGAGCAGTTCTTC. Protein: CASSTQRDRGGAEQFF. The rearrangement joins TRBV10-2 to TRBJ2-1; maybe TRBD2 (7 bases). Trimming took off 5 bases at V and 9 bases at J, with 23 bases between the two ends. This CDR3 has 16 amino acids. CDR1 WSHSY and CDR2 SAAADI come from the germline V gene.

The rearrangement links TRBV9 to TRBJ1-6; 7 positions agree with TRBD1. CDR3 length: 16 amino acids. CDR1 is SGDLS and CDR2 is YYNGEE in the germline V gene. V was clipped by 4 bases and J by 10 bases; unmatched bases: 14. The CDR3 here is CASSPQTGKLGSPLHF. The CDR3 DNA follows: TGTGCCAGCAGCCCCCAGACAGGGAAACTTGGATCACCCCTCCACTTT.

The gene calls are TRBV18 and TRBJ1-5; 11 nucleotides line up with TRBD1. In germline, CDR1 is KGHSH, CDR2 LQKENI. The CDR3 loop spans 15 amino acids. Germline trimming cut 8 bases from V and 2 bases from J; bases unmatched to any gene: 5. The CDR3 here is CASRGGQGGNQPQHF. The CDR3 DNA reads as TGTGCCAGCCGAGGGGGACAGGGGGGCAATCAGCCCCAGCATTTT.

The chain uses TRBV28 and TRBJ1-4, with 9 bases that match TRBD1. This CDR3 has 16 amino acids. CDR1 is MDHEN and CDR2 is SYDVKM in the germline V gene. J lost 8 bases, V lost 1 base, and 8 bases had no gene match. Here the CDR3 reads CASSLSTGGGWEKLFF. In DNA form, the CDR3 reads TGTGCCAGCAGTTTATCCACAGGGGGCGGGTGGGAAAAACTGTTTTTT.

The chain employs TRBV4-1 and TRBJ2-2; D possibly corresponds to TRBD2 (6 bases). V lost 3 bases and J lost 2, with 16 bases in between. Per germline, CDR1 MGHRA and CDR2 YSYEKL. CDR3 length: 17 residues. DNA of the CDR3: TGCGCCAGCAGCCAGGGTACTAGCACGACCAACACCGGGGAGCTGTTTTTT. Its protein product is CASSQGTSTTNTGELFF.

V is TRBV18 and J is TRBJ1-1; no firm D call. Trimming shortened V by 5 bases and J by 1 base, and 17 bases separated the two germline ends. The germline CDR1 and CDR2 sequences are KGHSH and LQKENI. The CDR3 length is 16 residues. The CDR3 protein is CASSSGSSSTNTEAFF. The CDR3 DNA sequence: TGTGCCAGCTCATCCGGGAGCTCTTCAACGAACACTGAAGCTTTCTTT.

The CDR3 protein is CASSRGGAQYEQYF. The CDR3 DNA reads as TGTGCCAGCAGTCGAGGGGGCGCACAATACGAGCAGTACTTC. The J gene is TRBJ2-7, the V gene TRBV28, with 7 bases identical to TRBD1. V lost 5 bases and J lost 4; bases outside the gene matches: 8. The germline CDR1 and CDR2 sequences are MDHEN and SYDVKM. The CDR3 extends over 14 amino acids. The entire variable domain, with the rest obtained from reference TRBV28 and TRBJ2-7, is as follows: DVKVTQSSRYLVKRTGEKVFLECVQDMDHENMFWYRQDPGLGLRLIYFSYDVKMKEKGDIPEGYSVSREKKERFSLILESASTNQTSMYLCASSRGGAQYEQYFGPGTRLTVT.

Details on this clone: Other DNA variants within this sample encode the same CDR3. This sequence joins TRBV7-9 and TRBJ2-1, with 16 bases aligning to TRBD2. The CDR3 has 15 amino acids. The V gene end was trimmed by 7 bases and the J gene end by 14 bases; junction bases not matched to a gene: 11. Germline assignment: CDR1 SEHNR and CDR2 FQNEAQ (reference sequence). The CDR3 bases are TGTGCCAGCACCCCTACGGGACTAGCGGGAGGGCCAGAGTTCTTC. It yields the protein CASTPTGLAGGPEFF.

This clone has a handful of counts. Here the CDR3 reads CASSRQGPEQYF. The CDR3 DNA sequence: TGTGCCAGCAGTCGACAGGGTCCCGAGCAGTACTTC. The genes are TRBV6-5 and TRBJ2-7; 7 bases are shared with TRBD1. Germline V gives CDR1 MNHEY, CDR2 SVGAGI. CDR3 length equals 12 residues. The junction had 4 bases not matched to a gene; V was cut back by 5 bases and J by 6 bases.

V gene TRBV2 combines with J gene TRBJ2-1; the match to TRBD1 covers 9 bases. From germline, CDR1 is SNHLY and CDR2 FYNNEI. The CDR3 runs 13 residues. V dropped 7 bases and J dropped 5; count of bases not matched to a gene: 3. DNA for the CDR3: TGTGCCAGCAAAGGGACAGGGAACAATGAGCAGTTCTTC. Its translation is CASKGTGNNEQFF.

The CDR3, as DNA: TGTGCCAGCAGTGAACACGGGAACACTGAAGCTTTCTTT. Its protein product is CASSEHGNTEAFF. The chain joins TRBV6-1 to TRBJ1-1, with no clear D. This CDR3 has 13 residues. Germline-derived CDR1 and CDR2 are MNHNS and SASEGT. V gave up 2 bases and J gave up 1 base, with 5 bases separating them.

The chain combines TRBV29-1 with TRBJ2-5, with 11 bases that match TRBD2. CDR1 SQVTM and CDR2 ANQGSEA come from the germline V gene. With 3 bases clipped from V and 4 bases from J, the junction kept 7 bases outside the gene matches. The CDR3 has 15 amino acids. The CDR3 region is CSVDATSGNRETQYF. CDR3 nucleotide sequence: TGCAGCGTTGACGCGACTAGCGGGAACCGAGAGACCCAGTACTTC.

The rearrangement uses TRBV6-1 and TRBJ2-7, with D perhaps TRBD1 (5 bases). Germline CDR1 and CDR2: MNHNS and SASEGT. CDR3 size: 14 residues. Trimming took 1 base from V and 6 from J, leaving 13 bases between them. The CDR3 DNA reads as TGTGCCAGCAGTGAAGAGGACACTCGAGCCGAGCAGTACTTC. It codes for CASSEEDTRAEQYF.

J is TRBJ2-5 and V is TRBV5-6; TRBD2 is a possible D gene (7 bases). This CDR3 comprises 14 residues. V was trimmed by 1 base and J by 6 bases, leaving 13 bases between them. Per the germline V gene, CDR1 is SGHDT and CDR2 is YYEEEE. The CDR3 DNA follows: TGTGCCAGCAGCTTGAGGGAGGGGGGGAAGACCCAGTACTTC. Encoded protein: CASSLREGGKTQYF.

V gene TRBV5-6 combines with J gene TRBJ1-4; TRBD1 matches at 7 bases. The CDR3 is made up of 15 amino acids. Unmatched junction bases numbered 10, after V lost 9 bases and J lost 2 bases. The germline V gene has CDR1 SGHDT and CDR2 YYEEEE. The CDR3 region has the DNA TGTGCCACCTCCGACAGGGCCCAGACTAATGAAAAACTGTTTTTT. It yields the protein CATSDRAQTNEKLFF.

The chain recombines TRBV3-1 (or the pseudogene TRBV3-2) with TRBJ2-3; TRBD2 is a possible D gene (5 bases). V lost 0 bases to trimming and J lost 0 bases, with 13 bases between them. Per the germline V gene, CDR1 is LGHDT and CDR2 is YNNKEL (reference sequence). CDR3 length equals 17 residues. The CDR3: CASSQEPMAGSTDTQYF. For the CDR3, the DNA is TGTGCCAGCAGCCAAGAGCCAATGGCGGGCAGCACAGATACGCAGTATTTT.

The V call is TRBV7-6, the J call TRBJ2-3; 11 bases line up with TRBD2. CDR1 is SGHVS, CDR2 FNYEAQ, per germline. The length of the CDR3 is 15 residues. Trimming removed 4 bases from V and 0 bases from J; junction bases left unmatched: 0. The CDR3 loop is CASSWTSGSTDTQYF. The DNA of the CDR3 is TGTGCCAGCAGCTGGACTAGCGGGAGCACAGATACGCAGTATTTT.

The chain joins TRBV7-2 to TRBJ1-3; D is perhaps TRBD1 (5 bases). V lost 1 base to trimming and J lost 3 bases, with 10 bases between them. This CDR3 region has 15 residues. Germline V gene sequence: CDR1 SGHTA, CDR2 FQGNSA. The DNA for the CDR3 is TGTGCCAGCAGCTTAGGCGGGGGTCTTGGAAACACCATATATTTT. Translated: CASSLGGGLGNTIYF.

This clone came up once. The rearrangement links TRBV28 to TRBJ2-5, with 7 bases matching TRBD2. Germline trimming cut 6 bases from V and 3 bases from J; bases unmatched to any gene: 4. Germline V CDR1 and CDR2: MDHEN, SYDVKM. The CDR3 loop spans 13 amino acids. For the CDR3, the DNA is TGTGCCAGCAGAGGGGCGGGAGAAGAGACCCAGTACTTC. It codes for CASRGAGEETQYF.

The J gene is TRBJ1-4, the V gene TRBV27; D unresolved. CDR1 MNHEY and CDR2 SMNVEV come from the germline V gene (reference sequence). The CDR3 spans 14 residues. The germline V and J ends were trimmed by 5 bases and 8 bases, with 15 bases remaining between them. The CDR3 sequence is CASSPYAGSEKLFF. The CDR3, as DNA: TGTGCCAGCAGTCCCTACGCGGGGTCCGAAAAACTGTTTTTT.